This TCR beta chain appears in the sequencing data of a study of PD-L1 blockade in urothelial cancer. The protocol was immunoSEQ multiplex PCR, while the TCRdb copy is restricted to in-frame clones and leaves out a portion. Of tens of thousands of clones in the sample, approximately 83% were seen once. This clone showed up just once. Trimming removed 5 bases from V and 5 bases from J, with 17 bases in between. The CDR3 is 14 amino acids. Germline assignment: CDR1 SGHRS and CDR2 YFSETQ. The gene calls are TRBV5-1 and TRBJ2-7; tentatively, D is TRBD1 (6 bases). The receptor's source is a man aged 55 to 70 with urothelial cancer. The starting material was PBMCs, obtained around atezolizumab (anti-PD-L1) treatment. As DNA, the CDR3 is TGCGCCAGCAGTGCCGGGACACAAAATAACGAGCAGTACTTC. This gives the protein CASSAGTQNNEQYF.